This T cell receptor (beta chain) is from a study of shared clonotypes between healthy human individuals. As concerns this clone: Its matching antigen is unknown.

Assay used: immunoSEQ multiplex PCR; TCRdb lists only in-frame clones, some missing. Of about 2.5 million clones listed, under 95% are singletons. General study points: Naive subsets typically showed greater estimated richness than memory subsets.

The V gene's germline CDR1 is SEHNR and CDR2 FQNEAQ (reference sequence). Trimming took 5 bases from V and 7 from J; bases not matched to a gene: 10. CDR3 length: 14 residues. This clonotype was sampled from a man younger than 35 in good health. Some clones in this sample may be carry-over from other donors' samples. Sequencing was carried out using naive CD4+ T cells from PBMCs. Subset indicated: CD45RA+ positively selected. The gene calls are TRBV7-9 and TRBJ2-5, with 7 bases lining up with TRBD1. DNA of the CDR3: TGTGCCAGCAGCGGTCCCGGGACAGCGGCGACCCAGTACTTC. The encoded protein is CASSGPGTAATQYF.